Listed below are T cell receptor beta chains from one sample, sequenced in a study of read filtering for tumor transcriptome and immune sequencing. TCRdb fed the reads into MiXCR, producing one record per CDR3 protein. In the table there are approximately 90,000 distinct CDR3 sequences, around 12% of which are singletons. The sequenced sample consisted of a population of CD138-negative cells sorted from bone marrow. The receptors derive from a donor over 35 with multiple myeloma. The CDR3 runs from the conserved cysteine through the conserved F or W. D genes are given only for firm matches. A row's size may be missing; if present it is once, few, many or a size class.

TRBV5-1	few	NA	TRBJ2-5	12	TGCGCCAGCAAGGGGGGCGGCGAGACCCAGTACTTC	CASKGGGETQYF
TRBV11-2	few	TRBD2	TRBJ2-3	17	TGTGCCAGCAGCTTAGTGGCTAGCGGGAGAGGCACAGATACGCAGTATTTT	CASSLVASGRGTDTQYF
TRBV5-1	many	NA	TRBJ2-3	15	TGCGCCAGCAGCTTGAGCGTGACGGTTGCAGATACGCAGTATTTT	CASSLSVTVADTQYF
TRBV5-1	few	NA	TRBJ1-1	16	TGCGCCAGCAGCTTACGGGGGGTGGCCGTGAACACTGAAGCTTTCTTT	CASSLRGVAVNTEAFF
TRBV29-1	few	NA	TRBJ2-1	15	TGCAGCGTAACTGAAGGTTACAGGTGGGACAATGAGCAGTTCTTC	CSVTEGYRWDNEQFF
TRBV24-1	many	NA	TRBJ2-2	15	TGTGCCACCAGTGCGGACCGGGAGTCGGTCGGGGAGCTGTTTTTT	CATSADRESVGELFF
TRBV5-1	many	TRBD2	TRBJ2-2	16	TGCGCCAGCAGCTCCCAAACGGCGGGAGCCACCGGGGAGCTGTTTTTT	CASSSQTAGATGELFF
TRBV5-5	many	TRBD2	TRBJ2-1	15	TGTGCCAGCACCCCGGGACTAGAAGAGTACAATGAGCAGTTCTTC	CASTPGLEEYNEQFF
TRBV28	many	NA	TRBJ2-7	14	TGTGCCAGCAGTCGTCCAGGGCCAAAAGACGAGCAGTACTTC	CASSRPGPKDEQYF
TRBV4-1	many	NA	TRBJ2-7	15	TGCGCCAGCAGCCAAGGGACTATTACCTCCTACGAGCAGTACTTC	CASSQGTITSYEQYF
TRBV2	few	NA	TRBJ1-1	14	TGTGCCAGCAGTATAACACGGGGGAACACTGAAGCTTTCTTT	CASSITRGNTEAFF
TRBV5-1	few	NA	TRBJ2-2	19	TGCGCCAGCAGCTTGGAGGGACTTCCAACTTCTTCGAACACCGGGGAGCTGTTTTTT	CASSLEGLPTSSNTGELFF
TRBV5-4	NA	NA	TRBJ1-3	15	TGTGCCAGCAGCTACGGTGGGACACTCGGAAACACCATATATTTT	CASSYGGTLGNTIYF
TRBV28	many	NA	TRBJ2-3	16	TGTGCCAGCAGTTCCCGGTTGAGAGGATACACAGATACGCAGTATTTT	CASSSRLRGYTDTQYF